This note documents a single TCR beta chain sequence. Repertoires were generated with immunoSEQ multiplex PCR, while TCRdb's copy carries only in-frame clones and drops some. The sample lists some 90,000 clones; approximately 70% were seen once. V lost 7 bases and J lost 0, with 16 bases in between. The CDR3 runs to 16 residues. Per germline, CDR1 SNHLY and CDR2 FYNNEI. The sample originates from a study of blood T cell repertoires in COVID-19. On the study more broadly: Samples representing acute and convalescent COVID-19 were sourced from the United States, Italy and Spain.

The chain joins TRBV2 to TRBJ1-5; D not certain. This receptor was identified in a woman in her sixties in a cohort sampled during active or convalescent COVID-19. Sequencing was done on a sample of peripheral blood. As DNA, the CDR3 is TGTGCCAGCATGATCGATTCCCTCTATAGCAATCAGCCCCAGCATTTT. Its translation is CASMIDSLYSNQPQHF.